This TCR beta chain was sequenced for a study of OX40 agonist ivuxolimab in advanced cancers. For the study at large: Patients were treated with intravenous ivuxolimab, dosed at 0.01 to 10 mg/kg and infused every 2 weeks.

The assay was immunoSEQ multiplex PCR, and TCRdb's table has in-frame clones only and misses some. The data contain about 77,000 clones, approximately 83% of them singletons. This clone was detected only a few times. This CDR3 region has 15 residues. With 6 bases clipped from V and 4 bases from J, the junction kept 5 bases outside the gene matches. CDR1 is MNHNS, CDR2 SASEGT, per germline. The specimen comprised CD4+ or CD8+ T cells sorted from blood, sampled in a trial of the OX40 agonist ivuxolimab. This clonotype was sampled from an adult with an advanced solid tumor such as melanoma, head and neck, liver or kidney cancer. V gene TRBV6-1 combines with J gene TRBJ2-5, with TRBD2 identical over 13 bases. The CDR3 loop reads CASRLAGGPGETQYF. The CDR3 coding sequence is TGTGCCAGCAGACTAGCGGGGGGGCCGGGAGAGACCCAGTACTTC.